Listed here are 5 T cell receptor beta chains from one sample, sequenced in a study of cytomegalovirus exposure and HLA in healthy donors. The PCR made use of 60 Vbeta and 13 Jbeta primers. Profiled with immunoSEQ multiplex PCR; TCRdb holds only in-frame clones, not every one. The table for this sample gives approximately 50,000 clones. Sequencing used PBMCs. The receptor set was obtained from a woman aged 40 to 50 in good health and CMV-seronegative.

The rearrangement joins TRBV7-2 to TRBJ2-6, with no clear D. In germline, CDR1 is SGHTA, CDR2 FQGNSA. The CDR3 runs 16 residues. V lost 5 bases, J lost 2 bases, and 13 bases lay in between. The CDR3 DNA is TGTGCCAGCAGCAGGAGCTCGGTTGCTGGGGCCAACGTCCTGACTTTC. Amino acid sequence: CASSRSSVAGANVLTF.

This rearrangement joins TRBV6-5 to TRBJ2-7; 9 nucleotides line up with TRBD2. CDR3 size: 15 residues. Germline CDR1 is MNHEY and CDR2 is SVGAGI. Trimming at V came to 0 bases and at J to 4 bases, leaving 4 bases not matched to a gene. Written as DNA, the CDR3 is TGTGCCAGCAGTTACTCGGCGGGGGGGGAGTACGAGCAGTACTTC. This codes for CASSYSAGGEYEQYF.

This sequence joins TRBV11-2 and TRBJ2-5, with 11 positions matching TRBD2. This CDR3 is built from 15 residues. V lost 5 bases, J lost 4 bases, and 6 bases stayed unmatched. Germline V CDR1 and CDR2: SGHAT, FQNNGV. CDR3: CASSPLAGGVETQYF. The CDR3 region has the DNA TGTGCCAGCAGCCCGCTAGCGGGAGGAGTAGAGACCCAGTACTTC.

The chain employs TRBV9 and TRBJ2-1; TRBD2 aligns across 8 bases. In germline, CDR1 is SGDLS, CDR2 YYNGEE. The CDR3 covers 13 residues. Trimming cost V 4 bases and J 9 bases; bases outside gene matches: 6. The CDR3 coding sequence is TGTGCCAGCAGCTCCCGGACTAGCCCTGAGCAGTTCTTC. This encodes CASSSRTSPEQFF.

Turning to this clone: Distinct nucleotide sequences in the sample also encode this CDR3. The genes are TRBV9 and TRBJ1-2; 7 nucleotides agree with TRBD1. Unmatched junction bases numbered 6, after V lost 6 bases and J lost 4 bases. This CDR3 is 13 amino acids long. Germline loops: CDR1 SGDLS, CDR2 YYNGEE. CDR3 sequence reads: CASNSRDSYGYTF. The CDR3 bases are TGTGCCAGCAACTCCCGGGACAGCTATGGCTACACCTTC.